This T cell receptor (beta chain) was observed in a study of Tregs in tolerant kidney transplant recipients. Trimming took 3 bases from V and 1 from J, leaving 15 bases between them. There are 16 residues in the CDR3. Germline assignment: CDR1 ENHRY and CDR2 SYGVKD. The table came from immunoSEQ multiplex PCR; TCRdb's copy has only in-frame clones and leaves some out. The sample lists fewer than 80,000 clones, roughly nine tenths occurring once. The sequence derives from a human donor who received a combined kidney and bone marrow transplant. This specimen was CD4+ T cells from blood, taken before the transplant. The chain is built from TRBV10-3 and TRBJ1-1; no clear D. CDR3 loop: CAISEGRSIGNTEAFF. The CDR3 nucleotides are TGTGCCATCAGTGAAGGGAGAAGCATTGGGAACACTGAAGCTTTCTTT.